The 27 T cell receptor beta chains below all came from one sample that was sequenced in a study of PD-1 blockade in classical Hodgkin lymphoma. Clones were sequenced by immunoSEQ multiplex PCR, and TCRdb holds only the in-frame ones, with some missing. Among 46,000 or so clones listed, more than 70% were seen once. Relapse after autologous stem cell transplantation occurred in every patient, and brentuximab vedotin exposure varied. This specimen was peripheral blood mononuclear cells (PBMCs), taken at baseline. These receptors were collected from a human donor with classical Hodgkin lymphoma.

The sample holds one count of this clone. The V call is TRBV5-1, the J call TRBJ2-5; a weak D match, TRBD2 (7 bases). This CDR3 has 21 residues. Trimming took 2 bases from V and 3 from J, leaving 32 bases between them. The V gene's germline CDR1 is SGHRS and CDR2 YFSETQ. CDR3 sequence (DNA): TGCGCCAGCAGCTTCCCCGGGGGGCGGGAGAGCTTAAACCGTAAAAAAGAGACCCAGTACTTC. Translated: CASSFPGGRESLNRKKETQYF.

This chain uses TRBV11-2 with TRBJ1-2; D remains unclear. V was shortened by 5 bases and J by 4 bases, with 8 bases between the two germline ends. Germline V gene data show CDR1 as SGHAT and CDR2 as FQNNGV. This CDR3 contains 12 residues. Here the CDR3 DNA reads TGTGCCAGCAGCCCGCTAGGCTATGGCTACACCTTC. It is translated as CASSPLGYGYTF.

The chain recombines TRBV27 with TRBJ1-2, with 12 positions matching TRBD1. Germline values: CDR1 MNHEY, CDR2 SMNVEV (reference sequence). The J segment lost 8 bases and the V segment lost 5 bases, leaving 9 bases of the junction unmatched. The CDR3 totals 15 residues. CDR3 amino acids: CASSPPGQGAWGYTF. The CDR3 nucleotides are TGTGCCAGCAGTCCACCGGGACAGGGGGCGTGGGGCTACACCTTC.

The V gene is TRBV29-1, the J gene TRBJ1-3, with no clear D. This CDR3 comprises 14 residues. Trimming took 4 bases from V and 2 from J, leaving 12 bases between them. The germline V gene has CDR1 SQVTM and CDR2 ANQGSEA. The CDR3 region is CSVVRRETGNTIYF. CDR3 sequence (DNA): TGCAGCGTTGTTCGGAGGGAAACTGGAAACACCATATATTTT. The full variable domain, completed using reference TRBV29-1 and TRBJ1-3, is SAVISQKPSRDICQRGTSLTIQCQVDSQVTMMFWYRQQPGQSLTLIATANQGSEATYESGFVIDKFPISRPNLTFSTLTVSNMSPEDSSIYLCSVVRRETGNTIYFGEGSWLTVV.

V is TRBV9 and J is TRBJ2-7; 11 nucleotides align to TRBD2. The V and J ends lost 5 bases and 2 bases, in that order; junction bases with no gene match: 9. The CDR3 loop spans 16 amino acids. CDR1 is SGDLS and CDR2 is YYNGEE in the germline V gene. CDR3 in amino acids: CASRPPILAGAYEQYF. CDR3 bases: TGTGCCAGCAGACCCCCCATACTAGCGGGGGCCTACGAGCAGTACTTC.

The rearrangement joins TRBV6-5 to TRBJ2-7; D is unresolved. V lost 0 bases, J lost 6 bases, and 3 bases lay in between. Germline V gene data show CDR1 as MNHEY and CDR2 as SVGAGI. CDR3 length equals 11 residues. CDR3 protein: CASSYSSEQYF. Here the CDR3 DNA reads TGTGCCAGCAGTTACTCTTCCGAGCAGTACTTC.

V usage is TRBV28 and J usage is TRBJ2-5; 7 bases match TRBD2. There are 17 residues in the CDR3. CDR1 and CDR2 from the germline V gene are MDHEN and SYDVKM. The ends lost 3 bases at V and 2 bases at J; junction bases unmatched: 12. CDR3 in amino acids: CASSLGRAARSQETQYF. CDR3 coding DNA: TGTGCCAGCAGTTTGGGGAGGGCAGCGAGATCACAAGAGACCCAGTACTTC.

The chain uses TRBV7-6 and TRBJ2-7, with 10 bases fitting TRBD2. V shed 0 bases and J 0 bases; nucleotides not matched to a gene: 5. The CDR3 covers 17 residues. CDR1 is SGHVS and CDR2 is FNYEAQ in the germline V gene. CDR3 region: CASSLALAGATSYEQYF. The CDR3 coding sequence is TGTGCCAGCAGCTTAGCGCTAGCGGGAGCGACCTCCTACGAGCAGTACTTC.

The genes are TRBV28 and TRBJ2-1, with D hard to call. Trimming removed 5 bases at V and 5 bases at J, with 10 bases between. The germline CDR1 and CDR2 sequences are MDHEN and SYDVKM. CDR3 size: 13 residues. The CDR3 spells CASSQSPHNEQFF. CDR3 coding DNA: TGTGCCAGCAGTCAATCACCCCACAATGAGCAGTTCTTC.

The gene calls are TRBV25-1 and TRBJ2-7; the match to TRBD1 covers 8 bases. The V gene end was trimmed by 5 bases and the J gene end by 2 bases; junction bases not matched to a gene: 8. This CDR3 comprises 15 residues. Germline lookup yields CDR1 MGHDK and CDR2 SYGVNS. The CDR3 loop reads CASSPGQGHTYEQYF. CDR3 bases: TGTGCCAGCAGTCCCGGACAGGGACACACCTACGAGCAGTACTTC.

This chain connects TRBV5-1 to TRBJ2-5; 12 nucleotides line up with TRBD2. V shed 4 bases, J shed 4 bases, and the junction held 5 bases outside the gene matches. Germline V gene sequence: CDR1 SGHRS, CDR2 YFSETQ. This CDR3 has 15 residues. CDR3 sequence: CASSTWTSGIETQYF. DNA for the CDR3: TGCGCCAGCAGCACGTGGACTAGCGGGATAGAGACCCAGTACTTC.

The rearrangement links TRBV7-3 to TRBJ2-2; 10 nucleotides align to TRBD1. V lost 2 bases, J lost 6 bases, and 0 bases stayed unmatched. From germline, CDR1 is SGHTA and CDR2 FQGTGA. CDR3 size: 14 residues. The CDR3 DNA follows: TGTGCCAGCAGCTTAGACAGGGGGCCCGGGGAGCTGTTTTTT. Amino acid sequence: CASSLDRGPGELFF. Full variable domain (rest looked up from reference TRBV7-3 and TRBJ2-2): GAGVSQTPSNKVTEKGKYVELRCDPISGHTALYWYRQSLGQGPEFLIYFQGTGAADDSGLPNDRFFAVRPEGSVSTLKIQRTERGDSAVYLCASSLDRGPGELFFGEGSRLTVL.

The genes are TRBV12-5 and TRBJ2-3; the D gene is possibly TRBD2 (6 bases). Trimming took 5 bases from V and 0 from J, leaving 12 bases between them. Per the germline V gene, CDR1 is LGHNT and CDR2 is FRNRAP. There are 15 residues in the CDR3. The CDR3 sequence: CASGPEGASTDTQYF. CDR3 coding DNA: TGTGCTAGTGGTCCGGAGGGCGCGAGCACAGATACGCAGTATTTT.

This chain joins TRBV28 and TRBJ2-3, with TRBD2 matching 7 bases. The CDR3 contains 14 residues. V dropped 5 bases and J dropped 13; count of bases not matched to a gene: 15. CDR1 is MDHEN, CDR2 SYDVKM, per germline. The CDR3, as DNA: TGTGCCAGCAGTCGAGCCGGGAGGCCGTATATGGAGTATTTT. It specifies CASSRAGRPYMEYF.

This chain joins TRBV7-2 and TRBJ2-2; 7 bases match TRBD2. The V gene end was trimmed by 4 bases and the J gene end by 2 bases; junction bases not matched to a gene: 4. This CDR3 spans 15 amino acids. CDR1 and CDR2 from the germline V gene are SGHTA and FQGNSA. This chain's CDR3 is CASSSRTRNTGELFF. The CDR3, as DNA: TGTGCCAGCAGCTCGCGGACTAGAAACACCGGGGAGCTGTTTTTT.

The rearrangement joins TRBV7-8 to TRBJ1-3; no clear D gene. CDR3 length: 15 residues. V lost 6 bases and J 0 bases, leaving 12 bases between the germline ends. The germline gives CDR1 SGHVS, CDR2 FQNEAQ. CDR3 loop: CASSQDGRSGNTIYF. The CDR3 DNA sequence: TGTGCCAGCAGTCAGGACGGCCGCTCTGGAAACACCATATATTTT.

This sequence joins TRBV10-3 and TRBJ1-2, with a possible D match to TRBD1 (5 bases). Germline CDR1 ENHRY, CDR2 SYGVKD. The CDR3 length is 13 residues. The V end lost 7 bases, the J end lost 5 bases, and 14 bases lay between the germline ends. Here the CDR3 DNA reads TGTGCCATCACGATTCCAGGGCAGTATGGCTACACCTTC. This sequence encodes CAITIPGQYGYTF.

V and J are TRBV9 and TRBJ2-7, with TRBD1 matching over 9 bases. Trimming took 4 bases from V and 3 from J; bases not matched to a gene: 14. The CDR3 spans 17 residues. The germline V gene has CDR1 SGDLS and CDR2 YYNGEE. CDR3: CASSPQDRGSGLYEQYF. CDR3 bases: TGTGCCAGCAGCCCCCAGGACAGGGGTTCGGGCCTCTACGAGCAGTACTTC.

V and J are TRBV9 and TRBJ1-5, with D uncertain. This CDR3 is built from 14 residues. Germline V gives CDR1 SGDLS, CDR2 YYNGEE. The V and J ends lost 0 bases and 0 bases respectively, with 4 bases between them. The CDR3 DNA sequence: TGTGCCAGCAGCGTAGGTAGTAGCAATCAGCCCCAGCATTTT. Residues: CASSVGSSNQPQHF. The full variable domain, in which reference TRBV9 and TRBJ1-5 provide the parts outside the CDR3, is DSGVTQTPKHLITATGQRVTLRCSPRSGDLSVYWYQQSLDQGLQFLIQYYNGEERAKGNILERFSAQQFPDLHSELNLSSLELGDSALYFCASSVGSSNQPQHFGDGTRLSIL.

The chain carries TRBV27 and TRBJ2-7; tentatively, D is TRBD2 (6 bases). Trimming pared 5 bases from V and 3 bases from J, leaving 17 bases between. CDR3 length: 15 residues. CDR1 and CDR2 from the germline V gene are MNHEY and SMNVEV (reference sequence). CDR3 bases: TGTGCCAGCAGTCACCTAGCGTCCTCGTTCTACGAGCAGTACTTC. Its translation: CASSHLASSFYEQYF.

This clone showed up just once. The chain employs TRBV6-1 and TRBJ2-5; D unclear. Germline assignment: CDR1 MNHNS and CDR2 SASEGT. CDR3 length: 16 residues. The germline V and J ends were trimmed by 3 bases and 4 bases, with 18 bases remaining between them. The CDR3 nucleotides read TGTGCCAGCAGTGATTATCGGTCGGGTTGGGGAGAGACCCAGTACTTC. Its translation: CASSDYRSGWGETQYF.

The rearrangement joins TRBV28 to TRBJ2-3; D ambiguous. Germline V gene data show CDR1 as MDHEN and CDR2 as SYDVKM. Between the trimmed V and J ends, which lost 5 bases and 3 bases, there was a span of 15 bases. This CDR3 spans 15 amino acids. This chain's CDR3 is CASSPHPQATDTQYF. For the CDR3, the DNA is TGTGCCAGCAGTCCTCACCCCCAAGCGACAGATACGCAGTATTTT.

The genes are TRBV7-9 and TRBJ1-4, with no clear D. CDR3 length: 15 residues. With 5 bases removed from V and 4 bases from J, the gap between germline ends came to 14 bases. Per germline, CDR1 SEHNR and CDR2 FQNEAQ (reference sequence). The DNA of the CDR3 is TGTGCCAGCAGCCCAGGTGTAGGGTTTAATGAAAAACTGTTTTTT. It is translated as CASSPGVGFNEKLFF. The full variable domain, its missing parts supplied by reference TRBV7-9 and TRBJ1-4, is DTGVSQNPRHKITKRGQNVTFRCDPISEHNRLYWYRQTLGQGPEFLTYFQNEAQLEKSRLLSDRFSAERPKGSFSTLEIQRTEQGDSAMYLCASSPGVGFNEKLFFGSGTQLSVL.

The V call is TRBV19, the J call TRBJ1-2, with D maybe TRBD1 (5 bases). V shed 1 base and J shed 2 bases, with 8 bases lying between them. From germline, CDR1 is LNHDA and CDR2 SQIVND (reference sequence). CDR3 length: 14 amino acids. As DNA, the CDR3 is TGTGCCAGTAGTATAGCCGGGACCAACTATGGCTACACCTTC. Translation: CASSIAGTNYGYTF. Full variable domain (missing parts from reference TRBV19 and TRBJ1-2): DGGITQSPKYLFRKEGQNVTLSCEQNLNHDAMYWYRQDPGQGLRLIYYSQIVNDFQKGDIAEGYSVSREKKESFPLTVTSAQKNPTAFYLCASSIAGTNYGYTFGSGTRLTVV.

V and J are TRBV15 and TRBJ2-7; D is undetermined. Germline V CDR1 and CDR2: LNHNV, YYDKDF (reference sequence). CDR3 length: 14 residues. The ends were cut back, 1 base at V and 0 bases at J, with 7 bases in the middle. The CDR3 loop is CATSRADNSYEQYF. The CDR3 DNA sequence: TGTGCCACCAGCAGAGCCGACAACTCCTACGAGCAGTACTTC. The complete variable domain, with remaining parts taken from reference TRBV15 and TRBJ2-7, reads DAMVIQNPRYQVTQFGKPVTLSCSQTLNHNVMYWYQQKSSQAPKLLFHYYDKDFNNEADTPDNFQSRRPNTSFCFLDIRSPGLGDTAMYLCATSRADNSYEQYFGPGTRLTVT.

This chain joins TRBV5-1 and TRBJ2-7; D not resolved. Germline V gene sequence: CDR1 SGHRS, CDR2 YFSETQ. The germline V and J ends were trimmed by 4 bases and 0 bases, with 11 bases remaining between them. The CDR3 totals 14 residues. The CDR3 protein is CASSQQALSYEQYF. The CDR3 DNA reads TGCGCCAGCAGCCAACAAGCACTCTCCTACGAGCAGTACTTC.

The chain is built from TRBV15 and TRBJ1-2; maybe TRBD1 (6 bases). Per the germline V gene, CDR1 is LNHNV and CDR2 is YYDKDF (reference sequence). V was clipped by 5 bases and J by 11 bases, with 15 bases between them. The CDR3 covers 12 residues. The CDR3 region has the DNA TGTGCCACCAGCGCGTACAGGGTTGGTTACACCTTC. Translation gives CATSAYRVGYTF. Full variable domain (remainder filled in from reference TRBV15 and TRBJ1-2): DAMVIQNPRYQVTQFGKPVTLSCSQTLNHNVMYWYQQKSSQAPKLLFHYYDKDFNNEADTPDNFQSRRPNTSFCFLDIRSPGLGDTAMYLCATSAYRVGYTFGSGTRLTVV.